The TCR beta chain under discussion was sequenced for a study of regulatory T cells in long-lasting Graves disease. In the study overall: Graves' cases, newly diagnosed, had used antithyroid drugs under 3 months.

Specified time point: newly diagnosed GD, antithyroid drugs for less than 3 months. PBMC RNA was the source of the TCR library. From germline, CDR1 is SGHDN and CDR2 FVKESK. The CDR3 runs 16 residues. Deletions cut 4 bases from V and 8 bases from J, with 20 bases between. Library construction for TCR beta used iRepertoire HTBI primers and Arm-PCR of CDR3 regions. TCRdb used MiXCR to reprocess the multiplex PCR reads, holding one entry per CDR3 protein. The table has approximately 400,000 distinct CDR3 sequences, 15% seen once. These same records also appear under a second study, on T cells in Graves' hyperthyroidism and ophthalmopathy. That study adds: When ophthalmopathy did not progress within 18 months, Graves' hyperthyroidism was considered stable. Patients were excluded because of uncontrolled infection, other autoimmune disease, pregnancy or lactation. Stable hyperthyroidism and ophthalmopathy were separated using 13 V-J signatures.

The input for sequencing was peripheral blood mononuclear cells (PBMCs), taken at new diagnosis, from a patient treated with antithyroid drugs. This chain connects TRBV14 to TRBJ2-2, with a tentative D call TRBD1 (7 bases). This receptor was obtained from a woman between 40 and 55 years old with Graves disease. CDR3 bases: TGTGCCAGCAGCCGCCGGGACAGCCGGGGGATGGGGGAGCTGTTTTTT. Its protein is CASSRRDSRGMGELFF.